These 24 T cell receptor beta chains share one sample of origin, sequenced in a study of identical twins. TCRdb called the 5' RACE reads again in MiXCR, with one record for every CDR3 protein. The sample yields approximately 680,000 distinct CDR3 sequences, about 7.6% seen once. This sample was also put to use in a study of yellow fever vaccine responses in identical twins.

The material sequenced was PBMCs. These receptors all stem from a woman between 18 and 30 years old in good health.

This clonotype came up many times. The genes are TRBV20-1 and TRBJ1-5; 9 bases match TRBD1. CDR3 length: 16 residues. Germline-derived CDR1 and CDR2 are DFQATT and SNEGSKA (reference sequence). V was pared by 6 bases and J by 0 bases, with 9 bases of the junction left unmatched. DNA of the CDR3: TGCAGTGCCGCCCGGGACAGGGAGAATAGCAATCAGCCCCAGCATTTT. Amino acid sequence: CSAARDRENSNQPQHF.

The genes are TRBV5-6 and TRBJ2-1; D call uncertain. Germline CDR1 SGHDT, CDR2 YYEEEE. The CDR3 consists of 16 residues. Trimming removed 4 bases from V and 5 bases from J, with 19 bases in between. The DNA of the CDR3 is TGTGCCAGCAGCCCCTTTCGTCCCAGACATAACAATGAGCAGTTCTTC. It codes for CASSPFRPRHNNEQFF.

This clonotype turned up a few times. The genes are TRBV12-3 or TRBV12-4 and TRBJ2-5; 11 nucleotides line up with TRBD2. The CDR3 totals 16 residues. J lost 5 bases, V lost 2 bases, and 7 bases had no gene match. The CDR3 nucleotides are TGTGCCAGCAGTTTAAAGCTAGCGGGAGGTTGGGAGACCCAGTACTTC. It specifies CASSLKLAGGWETQYF.

This clonotype appeared a few times. The CDR3 nucleotides read TGTGCCAGCAGCTTAGGGGGTCAGCTTTCACCCCTCCACTTT. This encodes CASSLGGQLSPLHF. The chain joins TRBV5-5 to TRBJ1-6; tentatively, D is TRBD1 (6 bases). V lost 2 bases and J lost 9, with 12 bases in between. The CDR3 sequence is 14 residues long. CDR1 and CDR2 (germline): SGHKS, YYEKEE (reference sequence).

This clonotype turned up a few times. The chain combines TRBV7-9 with TRBJ1-6; D is ambiguous. Germline CDR1 and CDR2: SEHNR and FQNEAQ (reference sequence). Trimming removed 2 bases from V and 7 bases from J, with 3 bases in between. The CDR3 has 12 residues. CDR3 region: CASSLTNSPLHF. The DNA for the CDR3 is TGTGCCAGCAGCTTAACCAATTCACCCCTCCACTTT.

This clonotype was counted only a few times. The chain couples TRBV20-1 to TRBJ1-2, with D possibly TRBD1 on 6 matching bases. CDR1 is DFQATT, CDR2 SNEGSKA, per germline (reference sequence). V dropped 0 bases and J dropped 5 bases, with 13 bases sitting between them. The CDR3 runs 14 residues. CDR3 amino acids: CSAREAGVGYGYTF. In DNA, the CDR3 is TGCAGTGCTAGAGAGGCAGGGGTCGGATATGGCTACACCTTC.

J is TRBJ2-1 and V is TRBV6-6; possible D gene TRBD1, 6 bases. Germline V gene lookup returns CDR1 MNHNY and CDR2 SVGAGI (reference sequence). Trimming left V 4 bases short and J 5 bases short, with 9 bases between. The CDR3 totals 13 residues. CDR3 in amino acids: CASSSTGNNEQFF. CDR3 nucleotides: TGTGCCAGCAGTTCTACAGGGAACAATGAGCAGTTCTTC.

This clonotype came up many times. This sequence joins TRBV21-1 and TRBJ2-5; the table's D gene call, TRBD2, was not cross checked with the DNA. TRBV21-1 is noted as a pseudogene. This CDR3 has 15 amino acids. The DNA for the CDR3 is TGTGCCAGCAGCCCACTAGCGGGAGAAAGCGAGACCCAGTACTTC. Its protein is CASSPLAGESETQYF.

This clonotype showed up just a few times. The chain links TRBV10-3 to TRBJ2-3; 10 nucleotides line up with TRBD2. This CDR3 has 15 residues. CDR1 is ENHRY and CDR2 is SYGVKD in the germline V gene. Trimming at V came to 6 bases and at J to 0 bases, leaving 3 bases not matched to a gene. CDR3 amino acids: CAISWTSGSTDTQYF. CDR3 nucleotides: TGTGCCATCAGCTGGACTAGCGGAAGCACAGATACGCAGTATTTT.

The J gene is TRBJ2-7, the V gene TRBV18; the match to TRBD2 covers 9 bases. J lost 3 bases, V lost 3 bases, and 15 bases had no gene match. This CDR3 has 18 amino acids. CDR1 is KGHSH and CDR2 is LQKENI in the germline V gene. The CDR3 loop is CASSPYDWLAGPIYEQYF. CDR3 DNA: TGTGCCAGCTCACCCTACGACTGGCTAGCGGGACCGATCTACGAGCAGTACTTC. Full variable domain (remainder filled in from reference TRBV18 and TRBJ2-7): NAGVMQNPRHLVRRRGQEARLRCSPMKGHSHVYWYRQLPEEGLKFMVYLQKENIIDESGMPKERFSAEFPKEGPSILRIQQVVRGDSAAYFCASSPYDWLAGPIYEQYFGPGTRLTVT.

This clonotype showed up just a few times. V and J are TRBV4-1 and TRBJ2-1, with 7 bases identical to TRBD2. The CDR3 is made up of 17 amino acids. J gave up 6 bases and V 0 bases, and 11 bases lay outside the gene matches. Per the germline V gene, CDR1 is MGHRA and CDR2 is YSYEKL. The CDR3 protein is CASSQEDAGEGLNEQFF. CDR3 sequence (DNA): TGCGCCAGCAGCCAAGAGGACGCGGGGGAGGGGCTCAATGAGCAGTTCTTC.

The chain recombines TRBV11-2 with TRBJ2-7, with 7 positions matching TRBD2. The germline V gene has CDR1 SGHAT and CDR2 FQNNGV. The CDR3 covers 15 residues. V was clipped by 5 bases and J by 3 bases; unmatched bases: 10. CDR3 sequence: CASSNILAGIYEQYF. The CDR3 DNA sequence: TGTGCCAGCAGCAATATTTTAGCGGGTATCTACGAGCAGTACTTC.

The table lists this clonotype with many counts. The chain has TRBV7-9 and TRBJ2-3, with 15 bases lining up with TRBD2. After removal of 6 bases from V and 0 bases from J, the junction contained 4 bases not matched to a gene. This CDR3 is built from 17 residues. In germline, CDR1 is SEHNR, CDR2 FQNEAQ (reference sequence). The CDR3 bases are TGTGCCAGCAGAACAGGGACTAGCGGGAGGAGCACAGATACGCAGTATTTT. This codes for CASRTGTSGRSTDTQYF.

The V call is TRBV28, the J call TRBJ2-3; D is possibly TRBD1 or TRBD2 (5 bases each). Looked up from germline, CDR1 is MDHEN and CDR2 is SYDVKM. CDR3 length equals 15 residues. V lost 7 bases, J lost 0 bases, and 14 bases lay in between. CDR3 sequence reads: CASKRGGPSTDTQYF. The CDR3 coding sequence is TGTGCCAGCAAACGGGGCGGGCCAAGCACAGATACGCAGTATTTT. The complete variable domain, with remaining parts taken from reference TRBV28 and TRBJ2-3, reads DVKVTQSSRYLVKRTGEKVFLECVQDMDHENMFWYRQDPGLGLRLIYFSYDVKMKEKGDIPEGYSVSREKKERFSLILESASTNQTSMYLCASKRGGPSTDTQYFGPGTRLTVL.

The chain is built from TRBV12-3 or TRBV12-4 and TRBJ2-1; unclear D gene. The length of the CDR3 is 15 residues. V dropped 5 bases and J dropped 6 bases, with 17 bases sitting between them. The CDR3 nucleotides are TGTGCCAGCAGTCCCCAGGCGGCTACCCCCAATGAGCAGTTCTTC. It yields the protein CASSPQAATPNEQFF.

This clonotype was seen repeatedly, ten times or more. The chain is built from TRBV3-1 and TRBJ2-5; 9 bases map to TRBD1. The junction had 7 bases not matched to a gene; V was cut back by 6 bases and J by 5 bases. The germline CDR1 and CDR2 sequences are LGHDT and YNNKEL (reference sequence). The CDR3 sequence is 14 residues long. The CDR3 loop reads CASRPGQGRETQYF. CDR3 bases: TGTGCCAGCAGACCAGGACAGGGGCGGGAGACCCAGTACTTC.

This chain links TRBV3-1 with TRBJ2-1; TRBD2 matches 8 bases. CDR1 is LGHDT and CDR2 is YNNKEL in the germline V gene (reference sequence). This CDR3 comprises 15 residues. Losses at the gene ends were 4 bases for V and 5 bases for J; bases not matched to a gene: 7. CDR3 residues: CASSRGSGANNEQFF. CDR3 nucleotides: TGTGCCAGCAGCCGGGGTAGCGGGGCTAACAATGAGCAGTTCTTC.

The rearrangement joins TRBV5-4 to TRBJ2-7; D is unresolved. The CDR3 runs 14 residues. CDR1 is SGHNT, CDR2 YYREEE, per germline (reference sequence). V was shortened by 4 bases and J by 1 base, with 12 bases between the two germline ends. For the CDR3, the DNA is TGTGCCAGCAGCGAAATGGACGGGTCCTACGAGCAGTACGTC. It yields the protein CASSEMDGSYEQYV.

This clonotype was observed many times. It may be a read error: a sequence one base away is much more abundant. The J gene is TRBJ2-2, the V gene TRBV12-3 or TRBV12-4, with no clear D. V dropped 4 bases and J dropped 7 bases, with 4 bases sitting between them. The CDR3 is 11 residues long. The CDR3 loop reads CASSYGGELFF. The CDR3, as DNA: TGTGCCAGCAGTTACGGCGGGGAGCTGTTTTTT.

V and J are TRBV7-6 and TRBJ2-5; perhaps TRBD2 as D (6 bases). Germline assignment: CDR1 SGHVS and CDR2 FNYEAQ. CDR3 size: 17 residues. V was shortened by 2 bases and J by 3 bases, with 19 bases between the two germline ends. CDR3 residues: CASSLQPGSGGEETQYF. The DNA of the CDR3 is TGTGCCAGCAGCTTACAACCGGGCTCCGGAGGGGAAGAGACCCAGTACTTC.

This chain uses TRBV29-1 with TRBJ2-1; D not certain. Looked up from germline, CDR1 is SQVTM and CDR2 is ANQGSEA. The V gene lost 2 bases and the J gene lost 7 bases, with 9 bases spanning the gap. This CDR3 is 12 amino acids long. The CDR3 loop is CSVELLVNEQFF. The CDR3 DNA sequence: TGCAGCGTTGAACTTTTGGTGAATGAGCAGTTCTTC.

In its sample, this clonotype was seen many times. The chain is built from TRBV5-6 and TRBJ2-7, with 7 bases that match TRBD2. Losses at the gene ends were 4 bases for V and 3 bases for J; bases not matched to a gene: 10. The CDR3 totals 15 residues. Germline V lookup: CDR1 SGHDT, CDR2 YYEEEE. CDR3 coding DNA: TGTGCCAGCAGCCTGCGAGCGGGATTGAGCTACGAGCAGTACTTC. Protein sequence: CASSLRAGLSYEQYF.

In this sample, this clonotype turned up a few times. This chain uses TRBV5-1 with TRBJ1-1; no clear D. V lost 0 bases, J lost 4 bases, and 16 bases lay in between. There are 16 residues in the CDR3. Germline V gene data show CDR1 as SGHRS and CDR2 as YFSETQ. CDR3: CASSLEGFPGSTEAFF. The DNA of the CDR3 is TGCGCCAGCAGCTTGGAGGGCTTTCCAGGAAGCACTGAAGCTTTCTTT.

This clonotype was observed once. The V call is TRBV6-1, the J call TRBJ1-5; D is perhaps TRBD1 (6 bases). Germline-derived CDR1 and CDR2 are MNHNS and SASEGT. The germline V and J ends were trimmed by 5 bases and 0 bases, with 14 bases remaining between them. This CDR3 region has 16 residues. The CDR3 region is CASSKDRFDSNQPQHF. The CDR3 DNA reads TGTGCCAGCAGTAAAGACAGGTTTGATAGCAATCAGCCCCAGCATTTT.